This T cell receptor (beta chain) appears in the sequencing data of a study of OX40 agonist ivuxolimab in advanced cancers. Study as a whole: Each patient was given ivuxolimab into a vein every 2 weeks, at 0.01 to 10 mg/kg. Hepatocellular carcinoma, melanoma, renal cell or head and neck cancer affected the dose-escalation patients. Subjects had a mean age of around 63 years, with a range of 23 to 79; less than 90% were male. The study reported partial responses in three patients: one hepatocellular carcinoma, two cutaneous melanoma.

A few counts support this clone. V lost 1 base and J lost 3; bases outside the gene matches: 7. The CDR3 spans 17 residues. Germline V gives CDR1 MGHRA, CDR2 YSYEKL. Method: immunoSEQ multiplex PCR; TCRdb's copy keeps in-frame clones and lacks some. The sample has about 25,000 clones, around 85% seen once. The rearrangement uses TRBV4-1 and TRBJ2-5; 11 bases fit TRBD2. This specimen was CD4+ or CD8+ T cells sorted from blood, taken in a trial of the OX40 agonist ivuxolimab. This receptor was identified in an adult with an advanced solid tumor such as melanoma, head and neck, liver or kidney cancer. CDR3: CASSQGEVAGGKETQYF. Here the CDR3 DNA reads TGCGCCAGCAGCCAAGGAGAGGTAGCGGGGGGGAAAGAGACCCAGTACTTC.